This T cell receptor (beta chain) was observed in a study of beta chain features in type 1 diabetes. The wider study: Sorted cell examination encompassed approximately 110 million cells across all samples. Study observations and caveats: Whether HLA type influences TCRB rearrangement remained unresolved here. Across all four CD4+ subsets, people with type 1 diabetes showed modestly shorter TCRB CDR3s. Because the template was cDNA, high-expressing cells might be over-represented.

The investigators reverse transcribed all of the isolated RNA, so they sequenced expressed TCRB transcripts. Profiled with immunoSEQ multiplex PCR; TCRdb holds only in-frame clones, not every one. The sample includes approximately 730,000 clones, 10% to 15% of them seen just once. In germline, CDR1 is ENHRY, CDR2 SYGVKD. CDR3 size: 13 residues. V lost 10 bases to trimming and J lost 5 bases, with 14 bases between them. Cells sorted by CD45RO/CCR7/CD25/CD127/CD95/CD27 comprised CD4+ naive, central memory, regulatory and stem cell-like memory cells. This clone was seen a handful of times. The antigen is unknown.

The TCR originated in a man aged 18 to 29 with type 1 diabetes. The V gene is TRBV10-3, the J gene TRBJ1-4; D unresolved. Specimen: naive CD4+ T cells from blood. CDR3 in amino acids: CATSTNYNEKLFF. The CDR3 DNA sequence: TGTGCCACCTCGACAAACTACAATGAAAAACTGTTTTTT.